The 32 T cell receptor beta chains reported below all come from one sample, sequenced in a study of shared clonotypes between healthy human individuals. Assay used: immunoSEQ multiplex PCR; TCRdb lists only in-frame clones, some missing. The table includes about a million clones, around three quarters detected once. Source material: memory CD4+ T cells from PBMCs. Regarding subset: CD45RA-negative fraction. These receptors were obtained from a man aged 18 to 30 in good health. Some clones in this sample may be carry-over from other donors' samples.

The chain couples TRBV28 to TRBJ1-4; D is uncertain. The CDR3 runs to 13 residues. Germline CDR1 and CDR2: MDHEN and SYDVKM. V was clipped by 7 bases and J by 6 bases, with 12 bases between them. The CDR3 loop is CASNMVEHEKLFF. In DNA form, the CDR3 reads TGTGCCAGCAATATGGTGGAACATGAAAAACTGTTTTTT.

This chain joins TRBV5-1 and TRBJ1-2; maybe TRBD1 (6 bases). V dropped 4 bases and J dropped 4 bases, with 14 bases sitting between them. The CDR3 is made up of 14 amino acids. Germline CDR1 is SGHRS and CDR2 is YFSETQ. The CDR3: CASSEGRGLYGYTF. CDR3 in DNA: TGCGCCAGCAGCGAGGGCCGGGGGCTCTATGGCTACACCTTC.

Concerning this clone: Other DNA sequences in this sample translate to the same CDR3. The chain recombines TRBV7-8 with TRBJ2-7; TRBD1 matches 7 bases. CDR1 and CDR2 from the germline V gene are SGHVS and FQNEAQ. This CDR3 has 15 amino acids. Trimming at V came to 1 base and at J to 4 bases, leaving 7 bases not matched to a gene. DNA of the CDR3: TGTGCCAGCAGCTTAGGAGGGGGCAGGGGATACGAGCAGTACTTC. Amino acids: CASSLGGGRGYEQYF. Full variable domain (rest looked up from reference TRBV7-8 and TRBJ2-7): GAGVSQSPRYKVAKRGQDVALRCDPISGHVSLFWYQQALGQGPEFLTYFQNEAQLDKSGLPSDRFFAERPEGSVSTLKIQRTQQEDSAVYLCASSLGGGRGYEQYFGPGTRLTVT.

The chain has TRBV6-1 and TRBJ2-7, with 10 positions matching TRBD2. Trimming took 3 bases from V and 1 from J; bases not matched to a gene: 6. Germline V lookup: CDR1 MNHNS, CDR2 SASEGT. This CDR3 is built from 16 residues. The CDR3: CASSDPPSGRSYEQYF. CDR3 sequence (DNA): TGTGCCAGCAGTGACCCCCCTAGCGGGAGATCCTACGAGCAGTACTTC.

CDR3 region: CASSSQALGSVTGELFF. The DNA for the CDR3 is TGTGCCAGCAGCTCTCAAGCTTTGGGATCAGTCACCGGGGAGCTGTTTTTT. The rearrangement links TRBV9 to TRBJ2-2; D is undetermined. The CDR3 is 17 residues long. CDR1 SGDLS and CDR2 YYNGEE come from the germline V gene. Trimming pared 4 bases from V and 4 bases from J, leaving 20 bases between. Using reference TRBV9 and TRBJ2-2 for the parts outside the CDR3, the full variable domain is DSGVTQTPKHLITATGQRVTLRCSPRSGDLSVYWYQQSLDQGLQFLIQYYNGEERAKGNILERFSAQQFPDLHSELNLSSLELGDSALYFCASSSQALGSVTGELFFGEGSRLTVL.

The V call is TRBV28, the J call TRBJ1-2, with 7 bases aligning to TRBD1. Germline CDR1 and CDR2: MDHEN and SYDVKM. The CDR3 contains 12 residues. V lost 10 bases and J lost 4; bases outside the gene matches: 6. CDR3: CATQDRFYGYTF. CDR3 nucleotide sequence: TGTGCCACCCAGGACAGGTTCTATGGCTACACCTTC.

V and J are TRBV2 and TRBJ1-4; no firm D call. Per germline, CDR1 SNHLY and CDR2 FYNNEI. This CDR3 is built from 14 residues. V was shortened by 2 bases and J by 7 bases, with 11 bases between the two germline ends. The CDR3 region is CASSELRSSEKLFF. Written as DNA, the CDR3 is TGTGCCAGCAGTGAATTACGGAGCAGTGAAAAACTGTTTTTT.

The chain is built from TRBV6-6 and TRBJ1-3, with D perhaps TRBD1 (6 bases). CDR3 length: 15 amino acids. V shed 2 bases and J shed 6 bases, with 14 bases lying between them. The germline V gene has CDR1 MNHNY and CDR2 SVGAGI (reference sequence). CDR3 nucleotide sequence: TGTGCCAGCAGTTACCCTAACCACAGGGAAAACACCATATATTTT. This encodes CASSYPNHRENTIYF.

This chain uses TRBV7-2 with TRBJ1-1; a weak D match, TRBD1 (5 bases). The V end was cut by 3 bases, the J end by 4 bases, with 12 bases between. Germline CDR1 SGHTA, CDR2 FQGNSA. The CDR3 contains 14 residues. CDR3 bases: TGTGCCAGCAGCTTGAGGGCGGGGGGCACTGAAGCTTTCTTT. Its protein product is CASSLRAGGTEAFF.

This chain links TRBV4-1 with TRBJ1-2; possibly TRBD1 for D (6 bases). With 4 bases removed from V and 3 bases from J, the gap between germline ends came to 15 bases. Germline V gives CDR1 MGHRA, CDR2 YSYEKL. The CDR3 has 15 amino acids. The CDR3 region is CASSPIARGDYGYTF. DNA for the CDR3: TGCGCCAGCAGCCCGATTGCCAGGGGAGACTATGGCTACACCTTC.

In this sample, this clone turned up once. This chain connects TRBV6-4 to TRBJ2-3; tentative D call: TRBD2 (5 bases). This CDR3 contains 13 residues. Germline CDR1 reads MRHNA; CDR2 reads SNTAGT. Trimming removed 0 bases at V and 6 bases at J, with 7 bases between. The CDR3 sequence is CASSDSASDTQYF. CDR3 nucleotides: TGTGCCAGCAGTGACTCGGCTAGCGATACGCAGTATTTT.

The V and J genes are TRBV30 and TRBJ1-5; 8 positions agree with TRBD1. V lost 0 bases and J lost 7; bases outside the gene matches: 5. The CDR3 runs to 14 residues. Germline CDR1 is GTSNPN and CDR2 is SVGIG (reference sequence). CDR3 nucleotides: TGTGCCTGGAGTGTCCGACAGGGGAGCCAGCCCCAGCATTTT. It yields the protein CAWSVRQGSQPQHF.

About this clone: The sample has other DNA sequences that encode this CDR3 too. The CDR3 is CASSRQGSYEQYF. CDR3 bases: TGTGCCAGTAGTAGACAGGGATCCTACGAGCAGTACTTC. The chain joins TRBV19 to TRBJ2-7; TRBD1 matches at 7 bases. The CDR3 has 13 residues. V lost 4 bases to trimming and J lost 1 base; unmatched junction nucleotides: 1. CDR1 and CDR2 (germline): LNHDA, SQIVND (reference sequence).

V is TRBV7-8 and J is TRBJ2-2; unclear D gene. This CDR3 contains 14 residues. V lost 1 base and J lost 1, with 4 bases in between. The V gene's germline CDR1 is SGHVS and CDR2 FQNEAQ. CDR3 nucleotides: TGTGCCAGCAGCTTAGTTGAGAACACCGGGGAGCTGTTTTTT. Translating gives CASSLVENTGELFF.

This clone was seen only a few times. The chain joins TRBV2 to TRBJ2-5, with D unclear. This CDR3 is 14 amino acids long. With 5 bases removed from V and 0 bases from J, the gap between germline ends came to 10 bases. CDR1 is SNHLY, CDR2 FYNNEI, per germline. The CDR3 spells CASSFYTHQETQYF. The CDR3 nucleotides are TGTGCCAGCAGTTTTTACACCCACCAAGAGACCCAGTACTTC.

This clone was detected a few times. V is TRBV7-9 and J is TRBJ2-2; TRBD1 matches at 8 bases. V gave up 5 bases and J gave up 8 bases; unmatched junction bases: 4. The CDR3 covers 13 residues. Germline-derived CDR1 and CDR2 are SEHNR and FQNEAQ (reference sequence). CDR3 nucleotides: TGTGCCAGCAGCAAGACAGGGGAAGGGGAGCTGTTTTTT. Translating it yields CASSKTGEGELFF. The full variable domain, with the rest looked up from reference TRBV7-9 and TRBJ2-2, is DTGVSQNPRHKITKRGQNVTFRCDPISEHNRLYWYRQTLGQGPEFLTYFQNEAQLEKSRLLSDRFSAERPKGSFSTLEIQRTEQGDSAMYLCASSKTGEGELFFGEGSRLTVL.

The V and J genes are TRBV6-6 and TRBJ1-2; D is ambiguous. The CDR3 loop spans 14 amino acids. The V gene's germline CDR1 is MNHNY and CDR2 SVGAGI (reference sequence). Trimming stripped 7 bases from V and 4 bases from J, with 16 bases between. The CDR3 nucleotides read TGTGCCAGCAACCCTCGGATAGGGCCCTATGGCTACACCTTC. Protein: CASNPRIGPYGYTF.

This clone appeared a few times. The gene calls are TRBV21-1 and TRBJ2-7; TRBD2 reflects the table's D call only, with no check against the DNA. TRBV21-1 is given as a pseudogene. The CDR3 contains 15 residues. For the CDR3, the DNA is TGTGCCAGCAATATGGGACTAGCGGGATCCTACGAGCAGTACTTC. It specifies CASNMGLAGSYEQYF.

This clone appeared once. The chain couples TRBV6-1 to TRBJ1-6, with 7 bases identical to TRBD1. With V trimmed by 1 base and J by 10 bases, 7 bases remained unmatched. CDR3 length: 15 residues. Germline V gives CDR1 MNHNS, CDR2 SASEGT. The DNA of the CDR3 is TGTGCCAGCAGTGAAGGACAGGGTAGTGTATCACCCCTCCACTTT. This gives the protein CASSEGQGSVSPLHF.

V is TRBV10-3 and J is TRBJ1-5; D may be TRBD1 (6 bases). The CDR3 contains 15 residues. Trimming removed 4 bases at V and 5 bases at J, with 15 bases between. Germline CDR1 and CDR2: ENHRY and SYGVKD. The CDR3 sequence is CAISGGGGQDQPQHF. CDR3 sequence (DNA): TGTGCCATCAGTGGGGGCGGGGGGCAGGATCAGCCCCAGCATTTT.

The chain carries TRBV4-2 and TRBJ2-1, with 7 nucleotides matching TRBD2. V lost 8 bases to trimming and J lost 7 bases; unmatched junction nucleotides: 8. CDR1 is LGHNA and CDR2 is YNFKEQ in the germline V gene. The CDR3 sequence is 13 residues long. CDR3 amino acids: CASAKGLPNEQFF. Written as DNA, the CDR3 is TGTGCCAGCGCCAAGGGACTACCGAATGAGCAGTTCTTC.

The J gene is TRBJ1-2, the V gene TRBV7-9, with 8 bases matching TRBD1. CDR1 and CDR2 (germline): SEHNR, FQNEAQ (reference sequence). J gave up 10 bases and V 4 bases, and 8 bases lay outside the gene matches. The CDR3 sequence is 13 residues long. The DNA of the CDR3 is TGTGCCAGCAGCTCCGGACAGGGTGCAGTCTACACCTTC. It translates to CASSSGQGAVYTF.

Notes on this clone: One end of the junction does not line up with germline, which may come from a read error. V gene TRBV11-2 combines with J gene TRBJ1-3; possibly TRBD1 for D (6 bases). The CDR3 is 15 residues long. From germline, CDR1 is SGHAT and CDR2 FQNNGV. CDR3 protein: CASSLVGGPGNTIYF. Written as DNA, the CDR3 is TGTGCCAGCAGTTTAGTCGGGGGCCCTGGAAACACCATATATTTT.

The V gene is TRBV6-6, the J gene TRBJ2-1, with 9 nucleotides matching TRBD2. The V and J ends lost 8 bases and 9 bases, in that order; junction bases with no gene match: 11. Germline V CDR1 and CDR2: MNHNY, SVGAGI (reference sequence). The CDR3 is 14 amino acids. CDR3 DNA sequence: TGTGCCAGCGCAAGTAGCGGGAGTACAAGTGAGCAGTTCTTC. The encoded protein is CASASSGSTSEQFF.

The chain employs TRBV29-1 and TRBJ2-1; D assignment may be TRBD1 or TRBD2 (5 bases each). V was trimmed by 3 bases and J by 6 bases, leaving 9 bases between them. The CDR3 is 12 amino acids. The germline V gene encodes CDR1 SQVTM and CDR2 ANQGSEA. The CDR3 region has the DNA TGCAGCGTTGACGGGGCTTCCAATGAGCAGTTCTTC. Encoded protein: CSVDGASNEQFF.

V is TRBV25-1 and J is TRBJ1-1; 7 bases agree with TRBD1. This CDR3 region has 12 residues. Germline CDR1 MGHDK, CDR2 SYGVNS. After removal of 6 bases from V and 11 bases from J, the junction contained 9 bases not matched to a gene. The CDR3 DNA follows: TGTGCCAGCAGCGAGACAGGGAGGCTGGCTTTCTTT. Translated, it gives CASSETGRLAFF.

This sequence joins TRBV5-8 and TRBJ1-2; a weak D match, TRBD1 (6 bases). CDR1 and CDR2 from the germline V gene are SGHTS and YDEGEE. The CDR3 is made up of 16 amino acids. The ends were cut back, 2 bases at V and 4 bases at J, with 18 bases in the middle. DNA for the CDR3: TGTGCCAGCAGCTTTACCGGGACACTAATGCCCTATGGCTACACCTTC. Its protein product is CASSFTGTLMPYGYTF.

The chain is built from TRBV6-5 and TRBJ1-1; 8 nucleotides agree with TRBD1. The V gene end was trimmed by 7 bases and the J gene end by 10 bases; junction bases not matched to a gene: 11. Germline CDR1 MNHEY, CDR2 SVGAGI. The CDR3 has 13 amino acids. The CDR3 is CASTPRDRRGAFF. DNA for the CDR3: TGTGCCAGCACCCCTCGGGACAGGCGTGGAGCTTTCTTT.

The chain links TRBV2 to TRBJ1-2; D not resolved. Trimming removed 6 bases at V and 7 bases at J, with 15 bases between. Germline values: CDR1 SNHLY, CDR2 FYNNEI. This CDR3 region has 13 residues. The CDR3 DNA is TGTGCCAGCAGCACATGGCGGGGTTTTGGCTACACCTTC. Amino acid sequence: CASSTWRGFGYTF.

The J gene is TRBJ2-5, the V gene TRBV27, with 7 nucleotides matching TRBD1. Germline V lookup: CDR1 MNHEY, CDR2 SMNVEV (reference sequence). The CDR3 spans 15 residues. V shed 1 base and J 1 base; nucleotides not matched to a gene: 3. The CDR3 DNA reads TGTGCCAGCAGTTTATGGGGACAGTCCCAAGAGACCCAGTACTTC. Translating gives CASSLWGQSQETQYF.

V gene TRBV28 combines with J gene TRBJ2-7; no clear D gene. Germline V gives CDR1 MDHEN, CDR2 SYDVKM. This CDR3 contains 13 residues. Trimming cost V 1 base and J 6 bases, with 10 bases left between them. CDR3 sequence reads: CASSLSPRREQYF. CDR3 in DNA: TGTGCCAGCAGTTTATCCCCGCGGCGCGAGCAGTACTTC.

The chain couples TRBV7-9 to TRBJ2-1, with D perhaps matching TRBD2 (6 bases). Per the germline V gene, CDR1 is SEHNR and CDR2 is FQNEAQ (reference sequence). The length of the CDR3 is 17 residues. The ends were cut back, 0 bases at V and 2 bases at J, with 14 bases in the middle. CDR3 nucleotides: TGTGCCAGCAGCTTAGCGCGGGGCGGGGTCCCCTACAATGAGCAGTTCTTC. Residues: CASSLARGGVPYNEQFF.